These T cell receptor beta chains were read from a single sample in a study of CD8+ T cells in alopecia areata. Profiling relied on immunoSEQ multiplex PCR, and the TCRdb table lists in-frame clones only, not all of them. Here the sample spans tens of thousands of clones, approximately 65% being singletons. The sequencing input was NKG2D-high CD8+ T cells sorted from blood. The receptor set was obtained from a human donor with alopecia areata. The CDR3 runs from the conserved cysteine through the conserved F or W. D genes are given only for firm matches. Size tells how often a clone was seen (once, few, many) or the class of an expanded clone, and some rows leave it out.

j_call clone_size d_call v_call cdr3_aa cdr3_nt
TRBJ2-7 . TRBD1 TRBV27 CASSLSGLDRGLSYEQYF TGTGCCAGCAGTTTATCGGGCCTCGACAGGGGGCTCTCCTACGAGCAGTACTTC
TRBJ2-7 few . TRBV4-2 CASSQDFTSSDIRYEQYF TGTGCCAGCAGCCAAGATTTCACTAGCTCAGATATTCGCTACGAGCAGTACTTC
TRBJ1-1 . TRBD1 TRBV5-4 CASSMTGPGTEAFF TGTGCCAGCAGCATGACAGGGCCCGGTACTGAAGCTTTCTTT
TRBJ1-1 . . TRBV5-1 CASSLTSYTEAFF TGCGCCAGCAGCTTGACGTCTTACACTGAAGCTTTCTTT
TRBJ2-5 . . TRBV6-4 CASSPVTGVKETQYF TGTGCCAGCAGTCCCGTCACCGGGGTGAAAGAGACCCAGTACTTC
TRBJ1-3 . . TRBV4-2 CASSQDLVATGNTIYF TGTGCCAGCAGCCAAGATCTGGTGGCGACGGGAAACACCATATATTTT
TRBJ2-3 . . TRBV4-1 CASSQGRGTDTQYF TGCGCCAGCAGCCAAGGACGGGGCACAGATACGCAGTATTTT
TRBJ1-5 . . TRBV18 CASSQYSNQPQHF TGTGCCAGCTCACAGTATAGCAATCAGCCCCAGCATTTT
TRBJ2-7 . . TRBV5-1 CASSSSSGAQRSYEQYF TGCGCCAGCAGCTCCTCTTCGGGGGCGCAGCGCTCCTACGAGCAGTACTTC
TRBJ2-1 few . TRBV29-1 CSVVLAGTVDPGEQFF TGCAGCGTCGTTCTAGCCGGGACCGTAGATCCTGGTGAGCAGTTCTTC
TRBJ2-7 . TRBD1 TRBV27 CASSLFGTELLF TGTGCCAGCAGTTTATTTGGGACAGAGCTCCTCTTC
TRBJ2-3 . . TRBV28 CASSFGVGTDTQYF TGTGCCAGCAGTTTCGGGGTTGGCACAGATACGCAGTATTTT
TRBJ2-3 . . TRBV4-3 CASSQGPGPPGRTDTQYF TGCGCCAGCAGCCAAGGTCCCGGACCCCCAGGGAGGACAGATACGCAGTATTTT